This T cell receptor (beta chain) was obtained from a study of cytomegalovirus exposure and HLA in healthy donors. Study as a whole: Genetic ancestry analysis placed around four fifths of the roughly 400 donors that were genotyped in the Caucasian-associated cluster. Study-wide points: Published work reported that the classifier diagnosed cytomegalovirus status with high specificity and sensitivity. Some segments of the V type, notably TRBV6-2 and TRBV6-3, were excluded as indistinguishable.

The CDR3 sequence is 16 residues long. Germline loops: CDR1 MNHEY, CDR2 SVGAGI. The V gene lost 0 bases and the J gene lost 0 bases, with 9 bases spanning the gap. Primers included in the PCR were 60 Vbeta and 13 Jbeta primers. Profiling relied on immunoSEQ multiplex PCR, and the TCRdb table lists in-frame clones only, not all of them. This sample has some 77,000 clones; 60% to 85% occur once, and the top ten carry roughly 22%. This clone appeared a few times. The antigen is unknown. The material sequenced was PBMCs. The origin of this receptor is a woman in her forties in good health and CMV-seropositive. This rearrangement joins TRBV6-5 to TRBJ1-5; D gene unclear. The CDR3 is CASSYSRYHSNQPQHF. The CDR3 DNA reads TGTGCCAGCAGTTACTCGAGGTACCATAGCAATCAGCCCCAGCATTTT.